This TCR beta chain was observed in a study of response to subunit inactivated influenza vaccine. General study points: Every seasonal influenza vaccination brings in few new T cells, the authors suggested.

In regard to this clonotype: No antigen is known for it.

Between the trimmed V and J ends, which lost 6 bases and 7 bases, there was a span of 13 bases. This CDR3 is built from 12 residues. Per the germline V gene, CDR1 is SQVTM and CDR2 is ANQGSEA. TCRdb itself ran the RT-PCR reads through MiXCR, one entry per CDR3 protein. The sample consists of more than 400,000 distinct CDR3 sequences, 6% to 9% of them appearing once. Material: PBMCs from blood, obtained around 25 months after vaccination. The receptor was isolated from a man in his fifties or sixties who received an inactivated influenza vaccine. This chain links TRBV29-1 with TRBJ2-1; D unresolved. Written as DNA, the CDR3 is TGCAGCGTCGACGGACCCGCTAATGAGCAGTTCTTC. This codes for CSVDGPANEQFF.